This T cell receptor (beta chain) was captured by sequencing in a study of OX40 agonist ivuxolimab in advanced cancers. Study summary: Patients were treated with intravenous ivuxolimab, dosed at 0.01 to 10 mg/kg and infused every 2 weeks. Those treated in dose escalation had hepatocellular carcinoma, melanoma, renal cell cancer or head and neck cancer.

Overall study findings and caveats: Expanded clones were, on average, more numerous among CD8+ T cells than CD4+.

Produced via immunoSEQ multiplex PCR; TCRdb's table is partial and in-frame only. The table records some 64,000 clones, 90% to 95% of them present only once. Germline CDR1 reads MNHEY; CDR2 reads SVGAGI. Between the trimmed V and J ends, which lost 5 bases and 6 bases, there was a span of 13 bases. This CDR3 comprises 13 residues. As to this clone: Its antigen is still unknown.

This sample comprised CD4+ or CD8+ T cells sorted from blood, obtained in a trial of the OX40 agonist ivuxolimab. The clonotype was recovered from an adult with an advanced solid tumor such as melanoma, head and neck, liver or kidney cancer. V is TRBV6-5 and J is TRBJ1-1; possibly TRBD1 for D (6 bases). The CDR3 here is CASSQQGNSEAFF. The CDR3 nucleotides are TGTGCCAGCAGTCAACAGGGAAACTCTGAAGCTTTCTTT.